These T cell receptor beta chains were read from a single sample in a study of blood T cells in healthy people across ages. Each CDR3 protein gets one entry after TCRdb re-called the 5' RACE reads with MiXCR. Of about 1.4 million distinct CDR3 sequences listed, around 55% were seen once; the top ten hold 5.5% to 8%. Sequencing used blood. These receptors all stem from a man aged 18 to 30 in good health. Each CDR3 is given without its conserved first and last residue. For some rows the clone size is stated as once, few or many, or as a class when expanded; others skip it.

j_call clone_size v_call cdr3_aa
TRBJ2-7 few TRBV12-3/TRBV12-4 ASKGENSYEQY
TRBJ2-1 once TRBV20-1 SARTSDEQF
TRBJ2-1 - TRBV6-5 ASSYVSDSEQF
- - TRBV4-3 ASSQVAQREQY
TRBJ2-1 - TRBV7-2 ASSPVYEQF
TRBJ2-4 - TRBV11-2 ASSLEIRGRDRNIQY
TRBJ2-7 - TRBV4-3 ASGKQGQDYEQY
TRBJ2-2 - TRBV5-1 ASSLGQGPGELF
TRBJ2-1 - TRBV6-2/TRBV6-3 ASRTGVLGEQF
TRBJ2-7 few TRBV29-1 SVDATGTYEQY
TRBJ2-3 - TRBV20-1 SAWTSGRTDTQY
TRBJ2-7 - TRBV27 ASSPYLTSGNYEQY
TRBJ2-2 once TRBV15 ATSRAGGLTLTGELF
TRBJ1-1 - TRBV5-1 ASTWQGADTEAF
TRBJ2-3 - TRBV12-3/TRBV12-4 ASSFVGVADTQY
TRBJ2-4 few TRBV7-9 ASSLEEAKSIQY
TRBJ2-1 few TRBV4-2 ASAAGGNNEQF
TRBJ2-3 - TRBV10-3 ATRQNDTQY
TRBJ2-1 few TRBV12-3/TRBV12-4 ASSLYTSWDNEQF
TRBJ1-5 - TRBV20-1 SARSGLGGGNSNQPQH
TRBJ1-4 - TRBV9 ASSPRTRNEKLF
TRBJ1-2 - TRBV5-6 ASSLVAGGSYGYT
TRBJ2-1 few TRBV29-1 SVEDLASGGISSYNEQF
TRBJ1-2 - TRBV6-5 ASSTPSGESYGYT
TRBJ2-2 - TRBV5-1 ASSPLETGELF
TRBJ2-7 - TRBV6-7 ASTLWTTGIYEQY
TRBJ2-3 - TRBV11-2 ASSLWRLATDTQY
TRBJ2-7 few TRBV12-3/TRBV12-4 ASSLPRGIDEQY
TRBJ2-3 few TRBV10-2 ASRDSRSTDTQY
TRBJ1-5 - TRBV20-1 SGRQTNSNQPQH
TRBJ2-3 few TRBV20-1 SASSLGGQLGGPSTDTQY
TRBJ2-2 - TRBV6-5 ASSYASGGAIGELF
TRBJ2-6 few TRBV5-1 ASSGGFGANVLT
TRBJ2-7 few TRBV7-9 ASSLITSGLEQY
TRBJ2-1 - TRBV14 ASSQDEGLGEQF
TRBJ1-4 - TRBV6-6 ASSYLGSEKLF
TRBJ2-3 - TRBV5-1 ASSLWASERTDTQY
TRBJ2-7 - TRBV6-5 ASSSPGTSGTYVQY
TRBJ1-4 few TRBV6-6 ASSSGGPNEKLF